These 5 T cell receptor beta chains came from one sample sequenced in a study of Graves' ophthalmopathy and Graves' hyperthyroidism (dated by TCRdb to 2016 to 2019). Sequencing was carried out with an Illumina HiSeq 2000. For repertoire sequencing, TCR beta CDR3 regions were amplified from RNA transcripts. A first-round RT-PCR used HTBI primers with the Qiagen OneStep RT-PCR kit, followed by a second-round multiplex PCR, size selection and purification. TCRdb's own reprocessing of the public reads used fastp at Q25 and MiXCR and kept productive beta chains. Rows merge per CDR3 protein into single entries with the most common DNA and genes. The sample yields about 500,000 distinct CDR3 sequences; approximately 14% were counted once. About 9.4% of the sample belongs to the ten largest clones. The sample comprised blood. The source is a woman in her 30s with Graves' ophthalmopathy. Donor details come from another sample of the same person, matched by shared clones.

V and J are TRBV6-1 and TRBJ2-5; D is ambiguous. This CDR3 contains 12 residues. Per the germline V gene, CDR1 is MNHNS and CDR2 is SASEGT. The germline V and J ends were trimmed by 8 bases and 5 bases, with 12 bases remaining between them. The CDR3 bases are TGTGCCAGCGAACGTCCGGATGAGACCCAGTACTTC. It yields the protein CASERPDETQYF.

This clonotype occurred many times. This rearrangement joins TRBV12-3 or TRBV12-4 to TRBJ2-2, with 7 bases lining up with TRBD1. Unmatched junction bases numbered 14, after V lost 6 bases and J lost 4 bases. This CDR3 comprises 17 residues. CDR3 nucleotides: TGTGCCAGCAGACGGGACAGTCTGGGCATGGGCACCGGGGAGCTGTTTTTT. Protein: CASRRDSLGMGTGELFF.

This clonotype appeared many times. The V and J genes are TRBV30 and TRBJ1-2, with TRBD1 matching 8 bases. The germline V gene has CDR1 GTSNPN and CDR2 SVGIG (reference sequence). The CDR3 spans 13 residues. The J segment lost 6 bases and the V segment lost 3 bases, leaving 6 bases of the junction unmatched. The CDR3 region is CAWSRGPGNGYTF. The CDR3 bases are TGTGCCTGGAGCAGGGGGCCCGGGAATGGCTACACCTTC.

This clonotype was counted ten times or more. The gene calls are TRBV9 and TRBJ1-2; 12 positions agree with TRBD1. V trimming: 3 bases; J trimming: 8 bases; junction bases outside the gene matches: 8. The CDR3 is made up of 15 amino acids. Germline V gene sequence: CDR1 SGDLS, CDR2 YYNGEE. CDR3 in DNA: TGTGCCAGCAGCGCCCGGGACAGGGGGCGCGGGGGCTACACCTTC. It specifies CASSARDRGRGGYTF.

This clonotype was seen at least ten times. The chain recombines TRBV10-3 with TRBJ1-2; D gene ambiguous. Germline CDR1 ENHRY, CDR2 SYGVKD. The CDR3 is 13 amino acids. Between the trimmed V and J ends, which lost 4 bases and 5 bases, there was a span of 11 bases. CDR3 protein: CAISGEYGYGYTF. CDR3 bases: TGTGCCATCAGTGGGGAATACGGTTATGGCTACACCTTC.